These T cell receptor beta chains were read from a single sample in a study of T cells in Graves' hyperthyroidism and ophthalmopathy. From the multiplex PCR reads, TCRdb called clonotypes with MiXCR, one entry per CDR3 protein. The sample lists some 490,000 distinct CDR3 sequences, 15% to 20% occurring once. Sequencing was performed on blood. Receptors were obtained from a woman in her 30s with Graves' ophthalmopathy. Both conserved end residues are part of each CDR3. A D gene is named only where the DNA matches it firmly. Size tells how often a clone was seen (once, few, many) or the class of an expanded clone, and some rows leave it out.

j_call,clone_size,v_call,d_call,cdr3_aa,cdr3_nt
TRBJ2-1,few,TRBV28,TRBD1,CASRARHRGTSYNEQFF,TGTGCCAGCAGGGCTAGACACAGGGGCACCTCCTACAATGAGCAGTTCTTC
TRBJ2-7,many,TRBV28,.,CASSSPGYEQYF,TGTGCCAGCAGCTCCCCCGGCTACGAGCAGTACTTC
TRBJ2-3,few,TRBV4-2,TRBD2,CASSKEDGLGGTDTQYF,TGTGCCAGCAGCAAAGAGGACGGACTAGGTGGGACAGATACGCAGTATTTT
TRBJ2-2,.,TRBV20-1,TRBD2,CSAKGGVAGGTGELFF,TGCAGTGCTAAGGGTGGAGTAGCGGGCGGTACCGGGGAGCTGTTTTTT
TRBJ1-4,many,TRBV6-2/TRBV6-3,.,CASRFSGTENEKLFF,TGTGCCAGCAGATTTTCCGGGACGGAGAATGAAAAACTGTTTTTT
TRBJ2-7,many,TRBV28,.,CASSFSEGNDGAYEQYF,TGTGCCAGCAGTTTTTCGGAGGGCAATGACGGGGCCTACGAGCAGTACTTC
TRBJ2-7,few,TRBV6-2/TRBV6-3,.,CASKPYRVYEQYF,TGTGCCAGCAAACCGTACAGGGTCTACGAGCAGTACTTC
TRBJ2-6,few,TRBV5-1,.,CASSVVGSGANVLTF,TGCGCCAGCAGCGTGGTGGGGTCTGGGGCCAACGTCCTGACTTTC
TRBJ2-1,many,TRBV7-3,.,CASSLTRGVTGNEQFF,TGTGCCAGCAGCTTAACGAGGGGAGTTACGGGTAATGAGCAGTTCTTC
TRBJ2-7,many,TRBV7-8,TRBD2,CASSSGLAAPWQYF,TGTGCCAGCAGCTCGGGACTAGCGGCCCCATGGCAGTACTTC
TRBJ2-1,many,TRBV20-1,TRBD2,CSSPGLENYNEQFF,TGCAGTTCCCCGGGACTAGAGAATTACAATGAGCAGTTCTTC
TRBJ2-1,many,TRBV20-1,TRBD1,CSARQDRESYNEQFF,TGCAGTGCTAGGCAGGACAGGGAATCCTACAATGAGCAGTTCTTC
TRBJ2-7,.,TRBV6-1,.,CASSEVSDEQYF,TGTGCCAGCAGTGAGGTGTCAGACGAGCAGTACTTC
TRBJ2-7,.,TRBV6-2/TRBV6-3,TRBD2,CASSYSRGTSVDVYEQYF,TGTGCCAGCAGTTACTCGAGGGGGACTAGCGTCGACGTTTACGAGCAGTACTTC
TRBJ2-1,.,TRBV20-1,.,CSASSGFEQFF,TGCAGTGCTAGTAGTGGGTTTGAGCAGTTCTTC
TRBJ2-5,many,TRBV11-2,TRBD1,CASSLPHRGRQETQYF,TGTGCCAGCAGCTTGCCGCACAGGGGTCGGCAAGAGACCCAGTACTTC
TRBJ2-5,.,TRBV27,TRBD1,CASRLSGTGGRETQYF,TGTGCCAGCAGGTTATCCGGGACAGGGGGCCGGGAGACCCAGTACTTC
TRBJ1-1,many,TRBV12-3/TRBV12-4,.,CASSFSGNLNTEAFF,TGTGCCAGCAGTTTTAGTGGGAATCTGAACACTGAAGCTTTCTTT
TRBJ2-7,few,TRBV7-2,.,CASSLFLGEQYF,TGTGCCAGCAGCTTATTTTTGGGCGAGCAGTACTTC
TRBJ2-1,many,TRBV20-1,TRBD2,CSARDARLGTSGIGEQFF,TGCAGTGCTAGAGATGCCAGGTTGGGGACTAGCGGGATTGGTGAGCAGTTCTTC
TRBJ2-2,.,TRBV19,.,CASSRSRGTGELFF,TGTGCCAGTAGTAGGAGTAGGGGGACCGGGGAGCTGTTTTTT
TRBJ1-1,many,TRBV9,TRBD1,CASSVDPPTGVNTEAFF,TGTGCCAGCAGCGTTGACCCCCCGACAGGGGTGAACACTGAAGCTTTCTTT
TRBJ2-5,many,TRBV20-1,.,CSGSDQETQYF,TGCAGTGGGTCGGACCAAGAGACCCAGTACTTC
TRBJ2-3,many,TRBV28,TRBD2,CASSSRVAGESDTQYF,TGTGCCAGCAGCTCCCGGGTAGCGGGAGAGTCAGATACGCAGTATTTT
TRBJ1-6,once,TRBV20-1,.,CSASQLVPSLTSPLHF,TGCAGTGCTAGCCAACTAGTCCCTTCTTTGACCTCACCCCTCCACTTT
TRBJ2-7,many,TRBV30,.,CAWSVRRSAAGEQYF,TGTGCCTGGAGTGTACGGAGGTCTGCGGCCGGCGAGCAGTACTTC
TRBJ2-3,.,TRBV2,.,CASSERRFPDTQYF,TGTGCCAGCAGTGAAAGAAGGTTTCCAGATACGCAGTATTTT
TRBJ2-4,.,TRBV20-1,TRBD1,CSARDLGTAKNIQYF,TGCAGTGCTAGAGATCTGGGGACAGCTAAAAACATTCAGTACTTC
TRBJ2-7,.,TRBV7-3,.,CASRFRTYSYEQYF,TGTGCCAGCCGTTTCAGGACCTACTCCTACGAGCAGTACTTC
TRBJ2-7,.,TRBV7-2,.,CASGREYEQYF,TGTGCCAGCGGGAGAGAGTACGAGCAGTACTTC
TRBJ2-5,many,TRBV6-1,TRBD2,CASSEGGGYIQETQYF,TGTGCCAGCAGTGAAGGGGGAGGGTACATCCAAGAGACCCAGTACTTC
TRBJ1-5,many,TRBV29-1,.,CSVRAGANQPQHF,TGCAGCGTTAGGGCAGGAGCGAATCAGCCCCAGCATTTT
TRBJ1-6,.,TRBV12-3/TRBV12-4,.,CASTYSPARIERIYSPLHF,TGTGCCAGCACTTACTCCCCCGCGCGGATCGAAAGGATTTATTCACCCCTCCACTTT
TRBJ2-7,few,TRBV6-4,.,CASMRDRVFYEQYF,TGTGCCAGCATGCGGGACAGAGTCTTTTACGAGCAGTACTTC
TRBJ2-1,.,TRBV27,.,CASSTLGGNPYNEQFF,TGTGCCAGCAGTACCCTAGGGGGAAACCCCTACAATGAGCAGTTCTTC
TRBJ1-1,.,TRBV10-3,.,CAISAGQSGNTEAFF,TGTGCCATCAGTGCGGGGCAATCCGGAAACACTGAAGCTTTCTTT
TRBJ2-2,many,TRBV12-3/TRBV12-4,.,CASSPNSYTGELFF,TGTGCCAGCAGTCCTAACTCGTACACCGGGGAGCTGTTTTTT
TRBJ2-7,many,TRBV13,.,CASSLGMDSYEQYF,TGTGCCAGCAGCTTAGGTATGGACTCCTACGAGCAGTACTTC
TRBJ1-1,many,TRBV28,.,CASSPRLYTEAFF,TGTGCCAGCAGTCCTCGGCTGTACACTGAAGCTTTCTTT
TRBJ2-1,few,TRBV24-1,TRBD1,CATSDWTGGNEQFF,TGTGCCACCAGTGATTGGACAGGGGGCAATGAGCAGTTCTTC
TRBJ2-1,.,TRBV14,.,CASSHRETSSYNEQFF,TGTGCCAGCAGCCATCGCGAGACCAGCTCCTACAATGAGCAGTTCTTC
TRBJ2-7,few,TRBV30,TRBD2,CAWRRRLAATLPYEQYF,TGTGCCTGGAGAAGGAGACTAGCGGCTACCTTGCCCTACGAGCAGTACTTC
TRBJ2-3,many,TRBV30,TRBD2,CAWSAVSGGRDTQYF,TGTGCCTGGAGTGCGGTATCGGGGGGACGGGATACGCAGTATTTT
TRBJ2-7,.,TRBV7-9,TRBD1,CASSYPTGQGSYEQYF,TGTGCCAGCAGCTACCCGACGGGACAGGGATCCTACGAGCAGTACTTC
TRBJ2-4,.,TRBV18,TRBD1,CASSPGQGAADIQYF,TGTGCCAGCTCTCCTGGACAGGGGGCTGCTGACATTCAGTACTTC
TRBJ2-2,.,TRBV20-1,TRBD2,CSARDFRREKRAGELFF,TGCAGTGCTAGAGATTTTCGGCGGGAGAAGAGGGCCGGGGAGCTGTTTTTT
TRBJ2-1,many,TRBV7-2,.,CASSGLGWANEQFF,TGTGCCAGCAGCGGACTCGGGTGGGCCAATGAGCAGTTCTTC